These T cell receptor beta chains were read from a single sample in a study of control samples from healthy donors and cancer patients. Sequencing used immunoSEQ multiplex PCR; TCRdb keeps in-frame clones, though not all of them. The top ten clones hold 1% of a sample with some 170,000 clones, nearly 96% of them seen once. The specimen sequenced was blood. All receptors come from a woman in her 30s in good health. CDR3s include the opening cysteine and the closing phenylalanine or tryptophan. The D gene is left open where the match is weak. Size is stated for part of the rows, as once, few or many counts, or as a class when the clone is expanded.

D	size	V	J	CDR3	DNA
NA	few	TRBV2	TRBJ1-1	CASSGQPNTEAFF	TGTGCCAGCAGTGGACAGCCGAACACTGAAGCTTTCTTT
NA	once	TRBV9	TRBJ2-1	CASSVGASPGNEQFF	TGTGCCAGCAGCGTTGGGGCTAGCCCCGGGAATGAGCAGTTCTTC
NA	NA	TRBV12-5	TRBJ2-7	CASGLFRGREQYEQYF	TGTGCTAGTGGTTTGTTCCGGGGGCGGGAGCAGTACGAGCAGTACTTC
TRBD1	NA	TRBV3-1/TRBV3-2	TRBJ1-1	CASSRTGAAEAFF	TGTGCCAGCAGCCGTACAGGGGCTGCTGAAGCTTTCTTT
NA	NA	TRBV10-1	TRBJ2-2	CASSPVGNTGELFF	TGCGCCAGCAGTCCGGTCGGGAACACCGGGGAGCTGTTTTTT
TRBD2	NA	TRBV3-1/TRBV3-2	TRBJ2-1	CASSTSSGRLFEQFF	TGTGCCAGCAGCACCTCTAGCGGGAGACTCTTTGAGCAGTTCTTC
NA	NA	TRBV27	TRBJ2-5	CASSSGGQETQYF	TGTGCCAGCAGTTCCGGGGGACAAGAGACCCAGTACTTC
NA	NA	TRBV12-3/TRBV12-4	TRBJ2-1	CASSLRGDTEQFF	TGTGCCAGCAGTTTACGAGGGGATACTGAGCAGTTCTTC
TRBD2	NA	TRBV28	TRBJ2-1	CASAQRGTSGYNEQFF	TGTGCCAGCGCCCAACGGGGGACTAGCGGCTACAATGAGCAGTTCTTC
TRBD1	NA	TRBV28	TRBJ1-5	CASSLEQGVQPQHF	TGTGCCAGCAGTTTAGAACAGGGGGTGCAGCCCCAGCATTTT
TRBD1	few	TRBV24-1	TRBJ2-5	CATSDLKRDRGNSWTQYF	TGTGCCACCAGTGATTTAAAACGGGACAGGGGAAATTCGTGGACCCAGTACTTC
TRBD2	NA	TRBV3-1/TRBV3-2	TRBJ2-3	CASSPKIAGGVSNTQYF	TGTGCCAGCAGCCCAAAGATAGCGGGGGGTGTTTCGAATACGCAGTATTTT
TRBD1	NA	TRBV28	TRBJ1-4	CASRSPGGSNEKLFF	TGTGCCAGCAGGAGCCCAGGGGGATCTAATGAAAAACTGTTTTTT
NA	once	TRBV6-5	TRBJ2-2	CASHPGGSTGELFF	TGTGCCAGCCACCCGGGTGGGTCCACCGGGGAGCTGTTTTTT
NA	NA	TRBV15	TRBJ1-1	CATSRFRGGVNTEAFF	TGTGCCACCAGCAGGTTTAGGGGCGGAGTGAACACTGAAGCTTTCTTT
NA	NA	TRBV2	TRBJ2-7	CASTEGSGPSYEQYF	TGTGCCAGCACCGAGGGCAGCGGGCCCTCCTACGAGCAGTACTTC
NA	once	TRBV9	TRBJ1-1	CASSVVWGSEAFF	TGTGCCAGCAGCGTAGTCTGGGGCTCTGAAGCTTTCTTT
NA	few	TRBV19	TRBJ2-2	CASSIDPTGDRGELFF	TGTGCCAGTAGTATAGACCCCACCGGGGATCGTGGGGAGCTGTTTTTT
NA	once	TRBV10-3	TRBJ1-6	CAISESIGSYNSPLHF	TGTGCCATCAGTGAGTCGATAGGCTCCTATAATTCACCCCTCCACTTT
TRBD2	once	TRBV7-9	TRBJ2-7	CASSSSGRTPLEQYF	TGTGCCAGCAGCAGTAGCGGGAGGACCCCTTTGGAGCAGTACTTC
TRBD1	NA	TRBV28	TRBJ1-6	CASSRQGRNSPLHF	TGTGCCAGCAGCCGACAGGGGCGTAATTCACCCCTCCACTTT
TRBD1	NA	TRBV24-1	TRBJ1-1	CATSDPTGGETEAFF	TGTGCCACCAGTGACCCGACAGGGGGAGAAACTGAAGCTTTCTTT
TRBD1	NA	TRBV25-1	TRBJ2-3	CASSEFVETGFTDTQYF	TGTGCCAGCAGTGAATTCGTGGAGACAGGGTTTACAGATACGCAGTATTTT
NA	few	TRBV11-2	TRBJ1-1	CASSLEAGDGNTEAFF	TGTGCCAGCAGCTTAGAGGCAGGGGACGGGAACACTGAAGCTTTCTTT
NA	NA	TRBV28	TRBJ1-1	CASSFWLTEAFF	TGTGCCAGCAGTTTTTGGTTAACTGAAGCTTTCTTT
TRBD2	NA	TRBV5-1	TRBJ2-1	CASSLEAGASKNEQFF	TGCGCCAGCAGCTTGGAAGCGGGGGCTAGTAAGAATGAGCAGTTCTTC
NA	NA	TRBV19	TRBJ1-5	CASSIGRRSSNQPQHF	TGTGCCAGTAGTATCGGGCGCAGGTCTAGCAATCAGCCCCAGCATTTT
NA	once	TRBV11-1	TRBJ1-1	CASSAESWGEKTEAFF	TGTGCCAGCAGCGCCGAGTCCTGGGGGGAAAAAACTGAAGCTTTCTTT
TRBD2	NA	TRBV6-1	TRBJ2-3	CASSEIAGSTDTQYF	TGTGCCAGCAGTGAAATAGCGGGCAGCACAGATACGCAGTATTTT
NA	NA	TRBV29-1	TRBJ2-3	CSVGQTTDTQYF	TGCAGCGTTGGTCAGACCACAGATACGCAGTATTTT
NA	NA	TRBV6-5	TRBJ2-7	CASRSLQYEQYF	TGTGCCAGCAGATCCCTCCAGTACGAGCAGTACTTC
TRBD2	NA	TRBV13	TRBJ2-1	CASSPGLAGGSRRVNEQFF	TGTGCCAGCAGCCCGGGACTAGCGGGAGGGTCCCGAAGGGTCAATGAGCAGTTCTTC
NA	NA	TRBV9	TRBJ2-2	CASSVGGRNTGELFF	TGTGCCAGCAGCGTAGGGGGCCGGAACACCGGGGAGCTGTTTTTT
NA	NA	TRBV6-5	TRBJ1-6	CASSYGGSNSPLHF	TGTGCCAGCAGTTACGGGGGTAGTAATTCACCCCTCCACTTT
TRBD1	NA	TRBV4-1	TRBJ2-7	CASSQADRGSYEQYF	TGCGCCAGCAGCCAAGCGGACAGGGGCTCCTACGAGCAGTACTTC
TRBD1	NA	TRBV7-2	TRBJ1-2	CASSLQGAGGYTF	TGTGCCAGCAGCTTACAGGGGGCGGGGGGCTACACCTTC
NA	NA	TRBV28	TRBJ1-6	CASSPGGAGNSPLHF	TGTGCCAGCAGCCCTGGTGGGGCAGGGAATTCACCCCTCCACTTT
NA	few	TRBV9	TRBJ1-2	CASSLDSYYGYTF	TGTGCCAGCAGCCTGGACAGCTACTATGGCTACACCTTC
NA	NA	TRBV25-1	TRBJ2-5	CASSEFGRGETQYF	TGTGCCAGCAGTGAGTTCGGACGAGGGGAGACCCAGTACTTC
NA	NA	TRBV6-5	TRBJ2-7	CASGGRRLPYEQYF	TGTGCCAGCGGGGGACGCCGACTACCCTACGAGCAGTACTTC